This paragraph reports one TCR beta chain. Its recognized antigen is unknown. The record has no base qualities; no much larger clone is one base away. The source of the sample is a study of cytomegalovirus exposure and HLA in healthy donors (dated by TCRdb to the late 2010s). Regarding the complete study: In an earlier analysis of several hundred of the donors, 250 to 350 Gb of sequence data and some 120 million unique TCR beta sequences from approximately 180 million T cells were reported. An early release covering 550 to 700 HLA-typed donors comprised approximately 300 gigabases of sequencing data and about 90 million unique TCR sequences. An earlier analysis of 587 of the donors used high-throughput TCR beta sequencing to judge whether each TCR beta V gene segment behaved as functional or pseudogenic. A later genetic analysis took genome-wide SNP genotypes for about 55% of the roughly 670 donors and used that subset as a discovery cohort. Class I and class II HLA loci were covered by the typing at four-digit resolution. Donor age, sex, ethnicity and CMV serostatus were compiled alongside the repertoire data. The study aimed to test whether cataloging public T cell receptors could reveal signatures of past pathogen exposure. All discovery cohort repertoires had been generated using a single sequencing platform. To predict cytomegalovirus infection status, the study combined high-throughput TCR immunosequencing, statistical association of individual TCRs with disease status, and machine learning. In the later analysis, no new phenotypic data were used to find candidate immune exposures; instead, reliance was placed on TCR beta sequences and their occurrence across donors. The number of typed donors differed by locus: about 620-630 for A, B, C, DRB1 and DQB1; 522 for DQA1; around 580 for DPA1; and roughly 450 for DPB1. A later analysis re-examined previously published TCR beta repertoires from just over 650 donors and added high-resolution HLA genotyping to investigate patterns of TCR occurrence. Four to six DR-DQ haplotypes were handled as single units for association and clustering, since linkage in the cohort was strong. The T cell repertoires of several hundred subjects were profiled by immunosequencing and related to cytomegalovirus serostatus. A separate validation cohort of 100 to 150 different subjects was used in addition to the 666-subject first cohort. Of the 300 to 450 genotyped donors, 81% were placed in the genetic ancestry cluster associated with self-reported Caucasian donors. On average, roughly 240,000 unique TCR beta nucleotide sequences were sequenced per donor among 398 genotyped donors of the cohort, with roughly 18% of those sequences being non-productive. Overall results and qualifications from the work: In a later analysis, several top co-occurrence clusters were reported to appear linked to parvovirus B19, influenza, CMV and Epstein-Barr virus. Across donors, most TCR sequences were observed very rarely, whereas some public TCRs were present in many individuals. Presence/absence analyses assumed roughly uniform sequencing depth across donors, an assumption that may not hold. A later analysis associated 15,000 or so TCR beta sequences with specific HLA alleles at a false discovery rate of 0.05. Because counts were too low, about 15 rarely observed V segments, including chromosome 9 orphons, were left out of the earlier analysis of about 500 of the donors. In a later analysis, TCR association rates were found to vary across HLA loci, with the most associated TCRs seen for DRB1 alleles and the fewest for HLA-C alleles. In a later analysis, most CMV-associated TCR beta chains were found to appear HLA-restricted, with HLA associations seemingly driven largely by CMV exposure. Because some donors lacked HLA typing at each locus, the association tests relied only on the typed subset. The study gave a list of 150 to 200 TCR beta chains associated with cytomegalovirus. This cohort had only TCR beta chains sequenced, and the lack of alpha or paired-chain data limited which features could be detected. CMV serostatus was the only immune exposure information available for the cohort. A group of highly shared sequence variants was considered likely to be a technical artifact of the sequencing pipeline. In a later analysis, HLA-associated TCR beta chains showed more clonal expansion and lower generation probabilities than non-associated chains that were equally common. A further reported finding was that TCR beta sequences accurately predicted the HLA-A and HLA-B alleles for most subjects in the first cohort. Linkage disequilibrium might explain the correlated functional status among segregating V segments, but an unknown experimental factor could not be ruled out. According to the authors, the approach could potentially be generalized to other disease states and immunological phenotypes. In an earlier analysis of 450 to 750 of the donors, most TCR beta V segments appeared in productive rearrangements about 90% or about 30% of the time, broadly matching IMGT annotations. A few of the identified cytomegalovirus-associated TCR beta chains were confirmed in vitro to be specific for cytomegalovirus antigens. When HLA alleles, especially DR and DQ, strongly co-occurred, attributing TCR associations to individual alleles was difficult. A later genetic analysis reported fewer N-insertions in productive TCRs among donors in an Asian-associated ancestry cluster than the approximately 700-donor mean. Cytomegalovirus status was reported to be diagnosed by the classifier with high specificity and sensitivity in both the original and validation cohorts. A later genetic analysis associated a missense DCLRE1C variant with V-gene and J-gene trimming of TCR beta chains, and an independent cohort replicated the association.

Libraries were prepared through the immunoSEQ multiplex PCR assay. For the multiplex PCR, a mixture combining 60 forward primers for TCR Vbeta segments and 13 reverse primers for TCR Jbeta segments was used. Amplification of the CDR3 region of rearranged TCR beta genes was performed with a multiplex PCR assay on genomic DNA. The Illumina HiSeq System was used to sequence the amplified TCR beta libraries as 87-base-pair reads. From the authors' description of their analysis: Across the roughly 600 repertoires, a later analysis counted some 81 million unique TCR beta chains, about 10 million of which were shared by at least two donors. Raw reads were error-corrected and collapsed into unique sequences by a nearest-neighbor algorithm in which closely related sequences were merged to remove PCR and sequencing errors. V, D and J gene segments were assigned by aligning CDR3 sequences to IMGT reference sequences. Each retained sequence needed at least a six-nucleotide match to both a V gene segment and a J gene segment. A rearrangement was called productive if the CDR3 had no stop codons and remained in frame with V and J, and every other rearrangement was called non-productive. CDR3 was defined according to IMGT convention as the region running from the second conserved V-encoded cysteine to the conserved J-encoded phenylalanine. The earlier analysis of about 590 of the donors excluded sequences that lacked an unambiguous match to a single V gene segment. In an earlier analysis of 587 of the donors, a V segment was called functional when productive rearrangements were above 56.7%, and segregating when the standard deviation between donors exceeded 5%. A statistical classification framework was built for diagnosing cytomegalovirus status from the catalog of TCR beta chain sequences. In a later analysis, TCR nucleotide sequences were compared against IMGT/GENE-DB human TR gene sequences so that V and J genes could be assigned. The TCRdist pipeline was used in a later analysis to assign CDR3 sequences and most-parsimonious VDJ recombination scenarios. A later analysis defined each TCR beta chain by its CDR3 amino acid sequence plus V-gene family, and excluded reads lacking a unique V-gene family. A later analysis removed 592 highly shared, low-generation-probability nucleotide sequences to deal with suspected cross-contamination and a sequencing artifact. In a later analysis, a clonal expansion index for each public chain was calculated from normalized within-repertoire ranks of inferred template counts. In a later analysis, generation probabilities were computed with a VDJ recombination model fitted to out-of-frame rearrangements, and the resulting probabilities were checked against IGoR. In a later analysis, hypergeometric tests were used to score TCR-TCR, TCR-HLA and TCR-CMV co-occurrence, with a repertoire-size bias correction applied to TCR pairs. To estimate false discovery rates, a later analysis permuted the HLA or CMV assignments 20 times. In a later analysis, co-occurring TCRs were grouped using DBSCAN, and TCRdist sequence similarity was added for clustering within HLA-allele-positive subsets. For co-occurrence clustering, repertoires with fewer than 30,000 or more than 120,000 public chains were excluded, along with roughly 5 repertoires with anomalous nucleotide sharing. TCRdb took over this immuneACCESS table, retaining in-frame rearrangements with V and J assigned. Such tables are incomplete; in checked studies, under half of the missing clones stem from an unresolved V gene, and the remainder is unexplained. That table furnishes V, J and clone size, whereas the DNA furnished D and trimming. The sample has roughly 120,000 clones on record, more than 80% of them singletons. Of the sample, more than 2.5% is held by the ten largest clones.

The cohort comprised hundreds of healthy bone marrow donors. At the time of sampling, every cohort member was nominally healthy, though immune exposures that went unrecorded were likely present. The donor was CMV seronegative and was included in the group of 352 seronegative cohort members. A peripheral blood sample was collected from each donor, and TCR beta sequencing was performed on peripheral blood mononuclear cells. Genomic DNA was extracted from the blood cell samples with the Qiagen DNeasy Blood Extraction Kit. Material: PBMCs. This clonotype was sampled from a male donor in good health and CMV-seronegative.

The CDR3 corresponds to CPPLNYGYTF. The DNA sequence is as follows: TGCCCTCCCTTGAACTATGGCTACACCTTC. The V and J segments used are TRBV5-1 and TRBJ1-2; the D gene identity is not certain. Spanning cysteine to phenylalanine, the CDR3 consists of 10 amino acids. Kept here is only the CDR3 DNA, which spans 30 bases and is read in frame from base 1. CDR1 SGHRS and CDR2 YFSETQ are derived from the germline V gene.